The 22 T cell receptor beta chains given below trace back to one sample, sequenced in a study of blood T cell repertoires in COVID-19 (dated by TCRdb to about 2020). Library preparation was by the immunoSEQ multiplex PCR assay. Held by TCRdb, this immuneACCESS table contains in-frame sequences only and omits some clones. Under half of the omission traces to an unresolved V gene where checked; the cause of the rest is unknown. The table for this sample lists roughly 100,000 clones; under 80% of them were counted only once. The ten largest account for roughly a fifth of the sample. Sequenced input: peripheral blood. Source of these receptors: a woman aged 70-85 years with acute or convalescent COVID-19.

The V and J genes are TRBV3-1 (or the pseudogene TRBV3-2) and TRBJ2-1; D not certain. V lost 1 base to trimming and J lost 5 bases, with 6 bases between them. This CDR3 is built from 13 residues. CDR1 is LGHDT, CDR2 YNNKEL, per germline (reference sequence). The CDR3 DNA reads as TGTGCCAGCAGCCAAGTTGAGGACAATGAGCAGTTCTTC. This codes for CASSQVEDNEQFF.

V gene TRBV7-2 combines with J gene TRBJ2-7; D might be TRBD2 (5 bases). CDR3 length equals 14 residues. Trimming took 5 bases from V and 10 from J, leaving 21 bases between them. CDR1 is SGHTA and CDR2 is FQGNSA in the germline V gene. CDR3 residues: CASSPVVGGSLQYF. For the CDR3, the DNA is TGTGCCAGCAGCCCGGTCGTAGGCGGGTCCTTACAGTACTTC.

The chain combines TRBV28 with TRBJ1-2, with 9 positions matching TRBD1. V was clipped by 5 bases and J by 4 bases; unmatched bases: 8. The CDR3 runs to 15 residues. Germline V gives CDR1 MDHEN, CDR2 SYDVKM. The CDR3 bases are TGTGCCAGCAGTCTTGACGGGACAGGGACCTATGGCTACACCTTC. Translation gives CASSLDGTGTYGYTF.

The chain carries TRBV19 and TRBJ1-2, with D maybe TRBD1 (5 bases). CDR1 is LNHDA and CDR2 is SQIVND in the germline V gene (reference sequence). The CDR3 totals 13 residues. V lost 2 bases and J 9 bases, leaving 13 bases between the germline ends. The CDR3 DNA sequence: TGTGCCAGTAGTATAACAACAGGAGGGAGCTACACCTTC. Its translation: CASSITTGGSYTF.

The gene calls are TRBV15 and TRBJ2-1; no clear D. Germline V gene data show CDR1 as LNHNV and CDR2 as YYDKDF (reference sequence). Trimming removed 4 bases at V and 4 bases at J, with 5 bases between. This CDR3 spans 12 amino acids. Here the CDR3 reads CATSTVYNEQFF. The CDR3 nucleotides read TGTGCCACCAGCACAGTTTACAATGAGCAGTTCTTC.

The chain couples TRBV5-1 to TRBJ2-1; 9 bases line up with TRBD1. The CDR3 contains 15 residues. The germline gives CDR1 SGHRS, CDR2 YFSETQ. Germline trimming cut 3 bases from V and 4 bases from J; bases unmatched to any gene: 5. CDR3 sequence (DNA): TGCGCCAGCAGCTCCGGGACAGGGATATACAATGAGCAGTTCTTC. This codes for CASSSGTGIYNEQFF. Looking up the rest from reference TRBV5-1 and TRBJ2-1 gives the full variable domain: KAGVTQTPRYLIKTRGQQVTLSCSPISGHRSVSWYQQTPGQGLQFLFEYFSETQRNKGNFPGRFSGRQFSNSRSEMNVSTLELGDSALYLCASSSGTGIYNEQFFGPGTRLTVL.

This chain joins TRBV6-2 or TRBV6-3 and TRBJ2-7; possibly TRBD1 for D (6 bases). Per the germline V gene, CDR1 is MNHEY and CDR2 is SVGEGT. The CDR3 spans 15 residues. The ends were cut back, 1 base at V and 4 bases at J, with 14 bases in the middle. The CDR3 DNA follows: TGTGCCAGCAGTTACTTACCGGACAGCCGGTACGAGCAGTACTTC. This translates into CASSYLPDSRYEQYF.

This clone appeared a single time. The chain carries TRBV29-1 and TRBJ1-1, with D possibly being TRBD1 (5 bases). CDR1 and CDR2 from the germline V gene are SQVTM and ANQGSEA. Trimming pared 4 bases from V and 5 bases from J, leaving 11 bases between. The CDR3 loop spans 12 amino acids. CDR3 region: CSVAQGWTEAFF. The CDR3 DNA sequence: TGCAGCGTTGCCCAGGGATGGACTGAAGCTTTCTTT.

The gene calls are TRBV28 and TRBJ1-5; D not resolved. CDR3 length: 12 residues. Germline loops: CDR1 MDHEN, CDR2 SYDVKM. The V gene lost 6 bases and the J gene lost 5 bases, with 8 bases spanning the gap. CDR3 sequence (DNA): TGTGCCAGCAGGGGTGGAGATCAGCCCCAGCATTTT. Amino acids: CASRGGDQPQHF.

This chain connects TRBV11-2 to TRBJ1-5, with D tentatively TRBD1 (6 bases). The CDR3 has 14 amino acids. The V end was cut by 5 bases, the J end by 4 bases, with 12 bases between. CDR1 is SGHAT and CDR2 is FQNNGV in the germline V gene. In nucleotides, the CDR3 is TGTGCCAGCAGCCAAGGACAGCCAAATCAGCCCCAGCATTTT. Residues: CASSQGQPNQPQHF.

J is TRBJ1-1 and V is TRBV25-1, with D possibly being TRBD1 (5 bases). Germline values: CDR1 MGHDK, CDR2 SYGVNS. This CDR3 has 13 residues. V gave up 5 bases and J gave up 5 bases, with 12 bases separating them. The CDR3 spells CASSRWGGTEAFF. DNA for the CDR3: TGTGCCAGCAGTCGTTGGGGGGGAACTGAAGCTTTCTTT.

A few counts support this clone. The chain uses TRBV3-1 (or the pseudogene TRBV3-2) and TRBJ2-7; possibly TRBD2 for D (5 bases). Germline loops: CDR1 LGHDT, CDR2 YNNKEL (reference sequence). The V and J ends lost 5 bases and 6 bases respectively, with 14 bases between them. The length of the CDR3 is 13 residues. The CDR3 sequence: CASSYRGSVEQYF. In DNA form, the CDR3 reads TGTGCCAGCAGCTACAGAGGGTCCGTCGAGCAGTACTTC.

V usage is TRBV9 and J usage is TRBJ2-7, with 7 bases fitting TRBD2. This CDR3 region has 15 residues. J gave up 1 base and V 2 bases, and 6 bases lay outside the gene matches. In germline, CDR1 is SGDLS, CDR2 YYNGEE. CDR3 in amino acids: CASSVAPSGSYEQYF. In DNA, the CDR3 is TGTGCCAGCAGCGTTGCCCCTAGCGGATCCTACGAGCAGTACTTC.

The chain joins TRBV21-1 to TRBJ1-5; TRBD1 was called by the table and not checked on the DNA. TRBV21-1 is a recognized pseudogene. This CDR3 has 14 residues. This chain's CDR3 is CASTDSFDNQPQHF. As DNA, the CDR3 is TGTGCCAGCACCGACAGTTTTGACAATCAGCCCCAGCATTTT.

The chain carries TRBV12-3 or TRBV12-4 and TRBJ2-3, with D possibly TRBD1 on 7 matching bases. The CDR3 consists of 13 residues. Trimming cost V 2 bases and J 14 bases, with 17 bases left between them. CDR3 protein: CASSLSGGGGMYF. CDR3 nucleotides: TGTGCCAGCAGTTTATCCGGCGGAGGGGGCATGTATTTT.

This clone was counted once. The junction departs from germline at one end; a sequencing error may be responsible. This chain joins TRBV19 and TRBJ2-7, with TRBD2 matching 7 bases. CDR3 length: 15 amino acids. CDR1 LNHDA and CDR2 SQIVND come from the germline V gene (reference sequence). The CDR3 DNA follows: TGTGCTAGTAAGACCAGGGAGGGCAGCTCCTACGAGCAGTACTTC. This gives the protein CASKTREGSSYEQYF.

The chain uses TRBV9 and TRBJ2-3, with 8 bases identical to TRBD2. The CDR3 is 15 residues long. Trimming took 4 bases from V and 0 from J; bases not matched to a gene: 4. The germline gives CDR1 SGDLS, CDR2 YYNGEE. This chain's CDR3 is CASSPSGHSTDTQYF. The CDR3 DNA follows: TGTGCCAGCAGCCCTAGCGGGCATAGCACAGATACGCAGTATTTT.

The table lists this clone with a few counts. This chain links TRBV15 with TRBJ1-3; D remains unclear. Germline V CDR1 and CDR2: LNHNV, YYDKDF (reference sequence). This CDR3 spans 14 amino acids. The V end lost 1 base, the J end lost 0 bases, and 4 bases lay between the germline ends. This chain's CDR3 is CATSRAGSGNTIYF. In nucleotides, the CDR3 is TGTGCCACCAGCAGAGCCGGCTCTGGAAACACCATATATTTT.

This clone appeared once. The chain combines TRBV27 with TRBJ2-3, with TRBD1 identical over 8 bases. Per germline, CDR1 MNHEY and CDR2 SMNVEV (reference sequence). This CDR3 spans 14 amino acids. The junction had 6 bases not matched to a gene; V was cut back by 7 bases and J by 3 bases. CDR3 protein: CASMWTGLTDTQYF. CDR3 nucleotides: TGTGCCAGCATGTGGACAGGGCTGACAGATACGCAGTATTTT.

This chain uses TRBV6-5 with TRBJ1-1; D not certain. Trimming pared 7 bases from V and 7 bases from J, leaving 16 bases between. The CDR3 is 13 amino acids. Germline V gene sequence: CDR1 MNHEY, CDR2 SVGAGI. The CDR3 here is CASKLGQANEAFF. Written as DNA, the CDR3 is TGTGCCAGCAAGCTGGGTCAGGCTAATGAAGCTTTCTTT.

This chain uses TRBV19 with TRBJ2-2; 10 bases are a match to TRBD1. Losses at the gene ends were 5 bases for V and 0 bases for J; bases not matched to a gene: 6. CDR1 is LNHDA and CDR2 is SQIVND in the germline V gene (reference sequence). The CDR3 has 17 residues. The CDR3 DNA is TGTGCCAGTAGTGTTCCGGGACAGGGGCCGAACACCGGGGAGCTGTTTTTT. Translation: CASSVPGQGPNTGELFF. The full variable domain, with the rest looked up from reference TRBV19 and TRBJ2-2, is DGGITQSPKYLFRKEGQNVTLSCEQNLNHDAMYWYRQDPGQGLRLIYYSQIVNDFQKGDIAEGYSVSREKKESFPLTVTSAQKNPTAFYLCASSVPGQGPNTGELFFGEGSRLTVL.

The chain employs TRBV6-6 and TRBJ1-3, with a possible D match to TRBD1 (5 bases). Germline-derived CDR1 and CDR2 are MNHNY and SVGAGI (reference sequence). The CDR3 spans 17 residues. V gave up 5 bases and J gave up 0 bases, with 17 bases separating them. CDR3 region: CASSLEMRGSSGNTIYF. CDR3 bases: TGTGCCAGCAGTCTAGAAATGCGGGGGAGCTCTGGAAACACCATATATTTT.